Presented here are 32 T cell receptor beta chains from one specimen sequenced in a study of T cell clusters in autoimmune cytopenias (dated by TCRdb to the late 2010s). Sequencing used an Illumina MiSeq. TRB rearrangements were amplified by multiplex PCR using a touch-down protocol with TRB-A and TRB-B primer pools mixed in one tube. TCRdb reprocessed the reads and provides one entry for every CDR3 protein sequence; no DNA is given. The data table for this sample lists thousands of distinct CDR3 sequences. Around 26% of the sample is in the top ten clones. For each sample, TRB amplification used about 270 ng of peripheral blood genomic DNA, equal to some 37,000 genome equivalents. Sequencing was done on a sample of peripheral blood. The receptors originated from a human donor with an autoimmune cytopenia or autoimmune hepatitis (not recorded which).

CDR3 amino acids: CASSPLQTSGSRYNEQFF. J is TRBJ2-1 and V is TRBV7-3; TCRdb's assignment of TRBD2 cannot be checked, as there is no DNA. Germline V gene sequence: CDR1 SGHTA, CDR2 FQGTGA. This CDR3 spans 18 amino acids. The variable domain in full, completed from reference TRBV7-3 and TRBJ2-1, reads GAGVSQTPSNKVTEKGKYVELRCDPISGHTALYWYRQSLGQGPEFLIYFQGTGAADDSGLPNDRFFAVRPEGSVSTLKIQRTERGDSAVYLCASSPLQTSGSRYNEQFFGPGTRLTVL.

The CDR3: CASGRLPTDTQYF. The chain employs TRBV7-6 and TRBJ2-3; there is no DNA to check the TCRdb D call of TRBD2. Germline CDR1 is SGHVS and CDR2 is FNYEAQ. The CDR3 loop spans 13 amino acids.

The rearrangement links TRBV5-1 to TRBJ2-7; TCRdb picks TRBD1, but there is no DNA to check that call. Per germline, CDR1 SGHRS and CDR2 YFSETQ. This CDR3 has 15 amino acids. CDR3 amino acids: CASSLSRGIAYEQYF. Drawing the rest from reference TRBV5-1 and TRBJ2-7, the complete variable domain is KAGVTQTPRYLIKTRGQQVTLSCSPISGHRSVSWYQQTPGQGLQFLFEYFSETQRNKGNFPGRFSGRQFSNSRSEMNVSTLELGDSALYLCASSLSRGIAYEQYFGPGTRLTVT.

The rearrangement joins TRBV7-3 to TRBJ1-1. This CDR3 has 14 residues. CDR1 SGHTA and CDR2 FQGTGA come from the germline V gene. CDR3 in amino acids: CASSFRATNTEAFF.

CDR3 loop: CASSLDSGVGEQYF. The V call is TRBV27, the J call TRBJ2-7; the TCRdb D gene call, TRBD1, has no DNA to confirm it. This CDR3 is 14 amino acids long. Germline assignment: CDR1 MNHEY and CDR2 SMNVEV (reference sequence).

The chain carries TRBV10-3 and TRBJ2-3; TCRdb designates TRBD1, a call that cannot be tested without DNA. The germline V gene encodes CDR1 ENHRY and CDR2 SYGVKD. CDR3 size: 14 residues. CDR3 residues: CAIMGTSSTDTQYF.

Considering frequency, this clonotype is medium-sized. The V gene is TRBV19, the J gene TRBJ2-2; the TCRdb call, TRBD1, lacks DNA for checking. This CDR3 has 14 residues. Germline V gene data show CDR1 as LNHDA and CDR2 as SQIVND (reference sequence). The CDR3 loop is CASSWTSDTGELFF. The full variable domain, with the rest looked up from reference TRBV19 and TRBJ2-2, is DGGITQSPKYLFRKEGQNVTLSCEQNLNHDAMYWYRQDPGQGLRLIYYSQIVNDFQKGDIAEGYSVSREKKESFPLTVTSAQKNPTAFYLCASSWTSDTGELFFGEGSRLTVL.

This clonotype ranks as medium-sized in terms of frequency. This chain uses TRBV7-6 with TRBJ1-6; TCRdb proposes TRBD1, but this gene call is untestable without DNA. This CDR3 spans 14 amino acids. From germline, CDR1 is SGHVS and CDR2 FNYEAQ. CDR3 sequence: CASSSDRGLSPLHF.

V usage is TRBV12-3 or TRBV12-4 and J usage is TRBJ2-1; without DNA, the TCRdb call of TRBD2 cannot be checked. The CDR3 extends over 15 amino acids. The CDR3 spells CASRLGTSEVNEQFF.

The V and J genes are TRBV7-9 and TRBJ2-1; the D call of TRBD2 rests on TCRdb alone, since no DNA is present to check it. The V gene's germline CDR1 is SEHNR and CDR2 FQNEAQ (reference sequence). This CDR3 spans 20 amino acids. The CDR3 sequence: CASRQEPGLAGGHSYNEQFF.

Here the CDR3 reads CASRTTGAGEQYF. V and J are TRBV19 and TRBJ2-7; TCRdb indicates TRBD1, and absent DNA this call remains unverified. Germline V gene sequence: CDR1 LNHDA, CDR2 SQIVND (reference sequence). This CDR3 contains 13 residues.

The V call is TRBV7-2, the J call TRBJ1-4; TCRdb names TRBD1, which stays unverified in the absence of DNA. The CDR3 is made up of 16 amino acids. Germline V lookup: CDR1 SGHTA, CDR2 FQGNSA. The CDR3 sequence is CASSLGSGGSGEKLFF.

Measured by frequency, this clonotype is medium-sized (0.01 to 0.1%). The chain uses TRBV7-9 and TRBJ1-2; the TCRdb call, TRBD1, lacks DNA for checking. This CDR3 comprises 13 residues. Germline-derived CDR1 and CDR2 are SEHNR and FQNEAQ (reference sequence). The CDR3 sequence: CASSPRDRPGYTF. The variable domain in full, completed from reference TRBV7-9 and TRBJ1-2, reads DTGVSQNPRHKITKRGQNVTFRCDPISEHNRLYWYRQTLGQGPEFLTYFQNEAQLEKSRLLSDRFSAERPKGSFSTLEIQRTEQGDSAMYLCASSPRDRPGYTFGSGTRLTVV.

The chain combines TRBV9 with TRBJ2-1; the D call from TCRdb, TRBD1, cannot be confirmed without DNA. This CDR3 region has 15 residues. Germline V gives CDR1 SGDLS, CDR2 YYNGEE. The CDR3 reads CASSVVGGTYNEQFF.

By frequency, this clonotype is medium-sized. V and J are TRBV27 and TRBJ1-2; there is no DNA to check the TCRdb D call of TRBD1. CDR1 and CDR2 from the germline V gene are MNHEY and SMNVEV (reference sequence). The CDR3 sequence is 16 residues long. This CDR3 is CASSRSQGQGAAGYTF.

This rearrangement joins TRBV5-1 to TRBJ2-5; TCRdb's D call of TRBD1 is untestable without DNA. This CDR3 spans 15 amino acids. Germline values: CDR1 SGHRS, CDR2 YFSETQ. CDR3: CASSLAGQGSETQYF.

V is TRBV11-2 and J is TRBJ1-1; TCRdb calls TRBD1, which cannot be checked without DNA. Germline CDR1 and CDR2: SGHAT and FQNNGV. The CDR3 is made up of 13 amino acids. The chain's CDR3 is CASSPTVNTEAFF.

According to its frequency, this clonotype is medium-sized. V usage is TRBV15 and J usage is TRBJ1-1; TCRdb reports TRBD1, a call that lacks DNA to check it against. This CDR3 spans 13 amino acids. Germline V gene sequence: CDR1 LNHNV, CDR2 YYDKDF (reference sequence). CDR3 residues: CATSSLTGLEAFF.

J is TRBJ1-1 and V is TRBV27; lacking DNA, the TRBD1 call made by TCRdb goes unchecked. Germline values: CDR1 MNHEY, CDR2 SMNVEV (reference sequence). The length of the CDR3 is 14 residues. CDR3 amino acids: CASRKGQAFTEAFF.

The chain recombines TRBV2 with TRBJ2-7; TCRdb designates TRBD1, a call that cannot be tested without DNA. CDR3 size: 13 residues. The germline V gene has CDR1 SNHLY and CDR2 FYNNEI. The CDR3 sequence: CASGGGDGYEQYF.

In terms of frequency, this clonotype is large. The V and J genes are TRBV6-1 and TRBJ2-3. The CDR3 consists of 14 residues. In germline, CDR1 is MNHNS, CDR2 SASEGT. The CDR3 is CASSENSVTDTQYF.

The genes are TRBV12-3 or TRBV12-4 and TRBJ1-1; no DNA is available, so the TRBD1 call from TCRdb remains unchecked. This CDR3 contains 16 residues. Here the CDR3 reads CASRPDRGRANTEAFF.

The chain recombines TRBV12-3 or TRBV12-4 with TRBJ1-1; the D call from TCRdb, TRBD1, cannot be confirmed without DNA. The CDR3 is made up of 18 amino acids. The CDR3 loop reads CASSLANWRQGAYTEAFF.

This clonotype shows up as medium-sized by frequency. V usage is TRBV19 and J usage is TRBJ1-2; the TCRdb D gene call, TRBD1, has no DNA to confirm it. Germline CDR1 and CDR2: LNHDA and SQIVND (reference sequence). This CDR3 has 15 residues. The CDR3 is CASSMAPQGAGGYTF.

The CDR3 region is CASSDSGTGTYEQYF. The gene calls are TRBV6-4 and TRBJ2-7; the D call of TRBD1 rests on TCRdb alone, since no DNA is present to check it. Germline lookup yields CDR1 MRHNA and CDR2 SNTAGT. The CDR3 length is 15 residues.

This clonotype is called medium-sized based on its frequency. The chain couples TRBV12-3 or TRBV12-4 to TRBJ1-2. This CDR3 spans 13 amino acids. The CDR3: CASMLRAPYGYTF.

This chain uses TRBV19 with TRBJ1-2; TCRdb's D call of TRBD1 is untestable without DNA. The length of the CDR3 is 13 residues. CDR1 is LNHDA, CDR2 SQIVND, per germline (reference sequence). The CDR3 sequence is CASTRGPGYGYTF.

The V gene is TRBV6-1, the J gene TRBJ2-7; TCRdb reports TRBD1, a call that lacks DNA to check it against. Germline CDR1 and CDR2: MNHNS and SASEGT. The CDR3 loop spans 15 amino acids. The CDR3 is CASSIIRDRYYEQYF.

The chain joins TRBV6-1 to TRBJ2-7; TCRdb picks TRBD1, but there is no DNA to check that call. This CDR3 spans 16 amino acids. Germline V gene lookup returns CDR1 MNHNS and CDR2 SASEGT. The CDR3 loop reads CASSEAEWDSSYEQYF.

This clonotype is called medium-sized based on its frequency. The chain carries TRBV19 and TRBJ2-2; TCRdb indicates TRBD1, and absent DNA this call remains unverified. The CDR3 loop spans 14 amino acids. The germline V gene has CDR1 LNHDA and CDR2 SQIVND (reference sequence). The CDR3 protein is CASTRTGEGGELFF.

The V gene is TRBV5-5, the J gene TRBJ1-6. CDR1 SGHKS and CDR2 YYEKEE come from the germline V gene (reference sequence). The CDR3 totals 15 residues. CDR3 in amino acids: CASSGLEGRNSPLHF.

The chain links TRBV5-1 to TRBJ2-3; TCRdb indicates TRBD1, and absent DNA this call remains unverified. Germline V gene sequence: CDR1 SGHRS, CDR2 YFSETQ. The CDR3 is made up of 13 amino acids. The CDR3 here is CASNLQGTDTQYF.